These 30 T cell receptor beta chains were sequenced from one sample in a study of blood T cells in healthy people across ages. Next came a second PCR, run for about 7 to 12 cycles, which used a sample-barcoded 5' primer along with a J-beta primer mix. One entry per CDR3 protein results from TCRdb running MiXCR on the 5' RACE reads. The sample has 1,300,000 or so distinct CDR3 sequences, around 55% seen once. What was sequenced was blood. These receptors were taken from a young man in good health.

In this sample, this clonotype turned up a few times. CDR3 bases: TGCGCCAGCAGCCAATTTCCGGTGGAGACCCAGTACTTC. Translation: CASSQFPVETQYF. The chain recombines TRBV4-1 with TRBJ2-5; no definite D call. The germline CDR1 and CDR2 sequences are MGHRA and YSYEKL. The V gene lost 2 bases and the J gene lost 5 bases, with 9 bases spanning the gap. The CDR3 runs to 13 residues.

CDR3 in amino acids: CASSLTSQLEQFF. The DNA of the CDR3 is TGTGCCAGCAGTCTGACTAGTCAACTTGAGCAGTTCTTC. The J gene is TRBJ2-1, the V gene TRBV12-3 or TRBV12-4; a weak D match, TRBD2 (6 bases). Trimming left V 5 bases short and J 9 bases short, with 14 bases between. The CDR3 is 13 residues long.

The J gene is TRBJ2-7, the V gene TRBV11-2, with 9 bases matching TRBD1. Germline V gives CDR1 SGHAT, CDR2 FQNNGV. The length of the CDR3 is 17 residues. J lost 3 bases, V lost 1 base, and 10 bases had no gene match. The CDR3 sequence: CASSLVVGDRAYYEQYF. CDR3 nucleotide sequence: TGTGCCAGCAGCTTAGTAGTGGGGGACAGGGCGTACTACGAGCAGTACTTC.

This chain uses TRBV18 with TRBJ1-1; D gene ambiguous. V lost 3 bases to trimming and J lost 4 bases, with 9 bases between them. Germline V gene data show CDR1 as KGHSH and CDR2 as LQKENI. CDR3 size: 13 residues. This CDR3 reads CASSPQDATEAFF. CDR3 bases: TGTGCCAGCTCACCTCAGGATGCCACTGAAGCTTTCTTT.

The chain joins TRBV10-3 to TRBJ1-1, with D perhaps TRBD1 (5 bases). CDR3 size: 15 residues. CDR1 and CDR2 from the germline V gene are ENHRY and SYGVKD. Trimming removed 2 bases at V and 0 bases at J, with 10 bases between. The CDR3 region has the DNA TGTGCCATCAGTGAGAATCCAGGGATGAACACTGAAGCTTTCTTT. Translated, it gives CAISENPGMNTEAFF.

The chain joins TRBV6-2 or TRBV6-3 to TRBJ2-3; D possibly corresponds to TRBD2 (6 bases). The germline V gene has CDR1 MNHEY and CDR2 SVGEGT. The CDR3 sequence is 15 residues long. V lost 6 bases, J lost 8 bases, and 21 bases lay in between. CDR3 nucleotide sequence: TGTGCCAGCAGGCCCGGGACTGGGGACTGGGTTACGCAGTATTTT. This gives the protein CASRPGTGDWVTQYF.

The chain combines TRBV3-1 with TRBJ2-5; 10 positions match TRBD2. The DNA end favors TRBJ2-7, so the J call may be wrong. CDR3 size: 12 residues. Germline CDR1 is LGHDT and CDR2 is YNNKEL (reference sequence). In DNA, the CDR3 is TGTGCCACAAGCGGGGGGGCCGACGAGCAGTACTTC. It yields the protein CATSGGADEQYF.

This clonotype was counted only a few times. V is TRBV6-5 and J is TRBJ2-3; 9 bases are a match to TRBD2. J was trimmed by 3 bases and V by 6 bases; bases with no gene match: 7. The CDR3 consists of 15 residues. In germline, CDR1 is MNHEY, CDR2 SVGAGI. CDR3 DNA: TGTGCCAGCAGACCTCTAGCGGGACGTACAGATACGCAGTATTTT. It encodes CASRPLAGRTDTQYF.

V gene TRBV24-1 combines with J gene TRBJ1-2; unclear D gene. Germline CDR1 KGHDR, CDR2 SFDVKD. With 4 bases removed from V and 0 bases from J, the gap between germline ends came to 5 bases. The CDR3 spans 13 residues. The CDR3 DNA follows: TGTGCCACCAGTGAGTCAACTAACTATGGCTACACCTTC. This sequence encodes CATSESTNYGYTF.

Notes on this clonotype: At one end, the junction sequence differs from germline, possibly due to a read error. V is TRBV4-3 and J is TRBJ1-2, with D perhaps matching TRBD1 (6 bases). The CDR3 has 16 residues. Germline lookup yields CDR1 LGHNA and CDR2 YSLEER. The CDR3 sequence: CASSQDLRGRGSGYTF. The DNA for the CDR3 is TGCGCCAGTAGCCAAGATCTCCGGGGCAGGGGTTCTGGCTACACCTTC.

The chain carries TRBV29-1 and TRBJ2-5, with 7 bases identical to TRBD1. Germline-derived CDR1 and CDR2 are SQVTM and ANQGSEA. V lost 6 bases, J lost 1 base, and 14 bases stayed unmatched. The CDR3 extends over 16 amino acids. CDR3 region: CSVSDWDSLIQETQYF. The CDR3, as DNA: TGCAGCGTCTCGGACTGGGACAGCCTAATCCAAGAGACCCAGTACTTC. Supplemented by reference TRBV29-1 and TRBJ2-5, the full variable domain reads SAVISQKPSRDICQRGTSLTIQCQVDSQVTMMFWYRQQPGQSLTLIATANQGSEATYESGFVIDKFPISRPNLTFSTLTVSNMSPEDSSIYLCSVSDWDSLIQETQYFGPGTRLLVL.

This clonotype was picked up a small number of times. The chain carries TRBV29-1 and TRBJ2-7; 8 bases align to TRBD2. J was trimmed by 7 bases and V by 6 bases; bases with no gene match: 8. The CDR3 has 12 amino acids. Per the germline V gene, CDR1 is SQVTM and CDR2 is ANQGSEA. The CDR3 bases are TGCAGCGTGGCAACTAGCGGCGGAGAGCAGTACTTC. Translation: CSVATSGGEQYF.

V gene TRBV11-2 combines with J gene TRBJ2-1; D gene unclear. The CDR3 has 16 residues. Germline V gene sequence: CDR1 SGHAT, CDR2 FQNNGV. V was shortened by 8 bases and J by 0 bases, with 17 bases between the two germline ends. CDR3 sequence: CASRPPAPSSYNEQFF. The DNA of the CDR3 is TGTGCCAGCCGCCCCCCCGCCCCGAGCTCCTACAATGAGCAGTTCTTC. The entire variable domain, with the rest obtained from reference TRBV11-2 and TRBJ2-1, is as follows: EAGVAQSPRYKIIEKRQSVAFWCNPISGHATLYWYQQILGQGPKLLIQFQNNGVVDDSQLPKDRFSAERLKGVDSTLKIQPAKLEDSAVYLCASRPPAPSSYNEQFFGPGTRLTVL.

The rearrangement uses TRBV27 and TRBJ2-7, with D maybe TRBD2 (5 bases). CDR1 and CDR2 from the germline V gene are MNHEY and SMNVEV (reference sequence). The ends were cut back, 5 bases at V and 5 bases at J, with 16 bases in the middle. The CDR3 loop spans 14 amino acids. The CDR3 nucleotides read TGTGCCAGCAGTCCACGAGAGGGAGTGGACGAGCAGTACTTC. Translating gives CASSPREGVDEQYF.

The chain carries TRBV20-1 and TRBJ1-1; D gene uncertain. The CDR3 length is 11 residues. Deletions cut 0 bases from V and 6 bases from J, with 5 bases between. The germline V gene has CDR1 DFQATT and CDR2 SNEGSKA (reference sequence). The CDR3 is CSARDNAEAFF. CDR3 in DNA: TGCAGTGCTAGAGATAACGCTGAAGCTTTCTTT.

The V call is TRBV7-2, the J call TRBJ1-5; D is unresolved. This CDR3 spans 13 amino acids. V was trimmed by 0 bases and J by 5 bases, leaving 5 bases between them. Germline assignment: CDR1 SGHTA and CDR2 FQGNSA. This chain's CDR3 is CASSLAGYQPQHF. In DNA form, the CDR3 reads TGTGCCAGCAGCTTAGCCGGGTATCAGCCCCAGCATTTT.

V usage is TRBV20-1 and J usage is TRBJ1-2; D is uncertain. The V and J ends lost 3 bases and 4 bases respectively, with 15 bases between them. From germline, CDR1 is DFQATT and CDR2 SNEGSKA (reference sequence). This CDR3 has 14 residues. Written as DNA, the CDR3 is TGCAGTGCTAGCAACATCCGAAAGGGCTATGGCTACACCTTC. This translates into CSASNIRKGYGYTF.

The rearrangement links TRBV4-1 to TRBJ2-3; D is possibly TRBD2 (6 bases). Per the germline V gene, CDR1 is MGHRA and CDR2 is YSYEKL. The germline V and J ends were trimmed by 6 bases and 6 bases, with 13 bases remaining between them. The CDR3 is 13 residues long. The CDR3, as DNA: TGCGCCAGCAGTTGGGGACTCTTGGATACGCAGTATTTT. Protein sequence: CASSWGLLDTQYF.

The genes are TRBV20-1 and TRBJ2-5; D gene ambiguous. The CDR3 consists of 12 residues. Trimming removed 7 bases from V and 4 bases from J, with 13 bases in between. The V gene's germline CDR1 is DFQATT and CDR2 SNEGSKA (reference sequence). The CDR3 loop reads CSVKIVGETQYF. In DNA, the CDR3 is TGCAGTGTAAAAATTGTGGGAGAGACCCAGTACTTC.

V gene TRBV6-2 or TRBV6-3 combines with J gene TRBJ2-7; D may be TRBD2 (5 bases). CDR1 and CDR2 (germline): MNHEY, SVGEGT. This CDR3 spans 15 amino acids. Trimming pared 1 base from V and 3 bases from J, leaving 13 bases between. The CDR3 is CASSYFEGRDYEQYF. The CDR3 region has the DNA TGTGCCAGCAGTTACTTCGAAGGGAGAGACTACGAGCAGTACTTC.

The CDR3 sequence: CATSRERGIVQFF. The CDR3 DNA reads as TGTGCCACCAGCAGAGAACGAGGTATTGTGCAGTTCTTC. The chain links TRBV15 to TRBJ2-1; D is unresolved. Trimming shortened V by 0 bases and J by 12 bases, and 12 bases separated the two germline ends. This CDR3 is 13 amino acids long. Germline V CDR1 and CDR2: LNHNV, YYDKDF (reference sequence).

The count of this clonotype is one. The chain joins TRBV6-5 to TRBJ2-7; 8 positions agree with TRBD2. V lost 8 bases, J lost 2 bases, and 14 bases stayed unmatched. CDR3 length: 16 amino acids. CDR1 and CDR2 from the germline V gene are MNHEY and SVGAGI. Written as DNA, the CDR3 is TGTGCCAGCGCGTTGGGCGCTAGCGGGCTGGCCTACGAGCAGTACTTC. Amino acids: CASALGASGLAYEQYF.

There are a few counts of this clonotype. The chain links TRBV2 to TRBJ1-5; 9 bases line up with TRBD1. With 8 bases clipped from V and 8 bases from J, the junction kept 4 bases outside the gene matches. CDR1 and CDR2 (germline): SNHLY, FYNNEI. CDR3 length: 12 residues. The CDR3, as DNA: TGTGCCAGCGGACAGGGGTCCGAGCCCCAGCATTTT. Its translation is CASGQGSEPQHF.

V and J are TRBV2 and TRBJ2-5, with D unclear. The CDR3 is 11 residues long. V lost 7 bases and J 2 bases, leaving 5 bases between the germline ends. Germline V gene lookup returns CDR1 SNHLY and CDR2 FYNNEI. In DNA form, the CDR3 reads TGTGCCAGCATTGCGCAAGAGACCCAGTACTTC. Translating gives CASIAQETQYF. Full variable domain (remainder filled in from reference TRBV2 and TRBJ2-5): EPEVTQTPSHQVTQMGQEVILRCVPISNHLYFYWYRQILGQKVEFLVSFYNNEISEKSEIFDDQFSVERPDGSNFTLKIRSTKLEDSAMYFCASIAQETQYFGPGTRLLVL.

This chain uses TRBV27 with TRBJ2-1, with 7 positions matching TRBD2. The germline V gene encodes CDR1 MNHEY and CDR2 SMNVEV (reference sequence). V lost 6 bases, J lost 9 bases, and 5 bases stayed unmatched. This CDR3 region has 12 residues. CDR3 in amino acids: CASRIGGGEQFF. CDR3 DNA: TGTGCCAGCAGGATTGGGGGGGGTGAGCAGTTCTTC.

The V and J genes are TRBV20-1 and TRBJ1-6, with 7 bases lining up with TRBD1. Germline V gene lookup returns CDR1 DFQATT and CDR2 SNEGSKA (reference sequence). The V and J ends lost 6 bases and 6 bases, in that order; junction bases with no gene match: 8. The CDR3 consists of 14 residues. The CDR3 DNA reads TGCAGTGCCCTCACCGGGACAGCTAATTCACCCCTCCACTTT. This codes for CSALTGTANSPLHF.

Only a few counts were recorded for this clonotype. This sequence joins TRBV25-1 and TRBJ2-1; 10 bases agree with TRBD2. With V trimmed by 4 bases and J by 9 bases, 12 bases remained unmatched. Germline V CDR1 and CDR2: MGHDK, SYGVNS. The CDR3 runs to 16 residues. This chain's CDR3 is CASSATSGIGRSEQFF. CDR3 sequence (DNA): TGTGCCAGCAGTGCCACTAGCGGGATCGGCCGAAGTGAGCAGTTCTTC.

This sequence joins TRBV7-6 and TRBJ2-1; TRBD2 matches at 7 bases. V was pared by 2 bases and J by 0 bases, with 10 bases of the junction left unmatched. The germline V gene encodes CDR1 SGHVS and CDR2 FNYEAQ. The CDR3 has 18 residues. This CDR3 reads CASSLSPGGLSSYNEQFF. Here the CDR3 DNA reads TGTGCCAGCAGCTTAAGTCCGGGAGGCCTAAGCTCCTACAATGAGCAGTTCTTC. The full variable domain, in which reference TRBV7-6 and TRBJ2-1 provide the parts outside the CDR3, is GAGVSQSPRYKVTKRGQDVALRCDPISGHVSLYWYRQALGQGPEFLTYFNYEAQQDKSGLPNDRFSAERPEGSISTLTIQRTEQRDSAMYRCASSLSPGGLSSYNEQFFGPGTRLTVL.

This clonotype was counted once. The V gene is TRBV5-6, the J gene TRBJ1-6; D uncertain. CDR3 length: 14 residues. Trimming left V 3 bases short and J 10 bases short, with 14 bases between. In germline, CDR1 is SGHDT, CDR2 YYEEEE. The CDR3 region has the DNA TGTGCCAGCAGCTCTTTAGGCCCCCGATCACCCCTCCACTTT. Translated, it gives CASSSLGPRSPLHF.

In nucleotides, the CDR3 is TGTGCCATAGCGCAGGAGAACAATCAGCCCCAGCATTTT. Its translation is CAIAQENNQPQHF. The J gene is TRBJ1-5, the V gene TRBV10-3; no firm D call. The V end was cut by 9 bases, the J end by 3 bases, with 12 bases between. The CDR3 runs 13 residues. CDR1 is ENHRY and CDR2 is SYGVKD in the germline V gene.